Shown below are 22 T cell receptor beta chains from a single sample sequenced in a study of T-cell reconstitution after alpha-beta-depleted transplantation in children. The library targeted TCRbeta and was prepared with unique molecular identifiers. TCRdb reanalysed the PCR reads using MiXCR and keeps one entry per CDR3 protein. The table includes about 91,000 distinct CDR3 sequences, more than 7% detected once. Sequenced here: PBMCs from the stem cell graft donor, sampled from the stem cell graft. These TCRs come from a human donor who donated a stem cell graft to a child with congenital amegakaryocytic thrombocytopenia.

The table lists this clonotype with many counts. The chain combines TRBV18 with TRBJ1-3; no clear D. With 5 bases removed from V and 7 bases from J, the gap between germline ends came to 15 bases. This CDR3 comprises 14 residues. Germline V CDR1 and CDR2: KGHSH, LQKENI. The CDR3 bases are TGTGCCAGCTCATCCGACACGTCTCGGAACACCATATATTTT. Amino acids: CASSSDTSRNTIYF.

This clonotype was detected many times. The chain couples TRBV10-3 to TRBJ2-1; 14 bases are a match to TRBD2. The CDR3 spans 14 residues. Germline V gene lookup returns CDR1 ENHRY and CDR2 SYGVKD. The V and J ends lost 9 bases and 5 bases, in that order; junction bases with no gene match: 3. The CDR3 sequence is CAIRLAGGDNEQFF. CDR3 in DNA: TGTGCCATTCGACTAGCGGGAGGGGACAATGAGCAGTTCTTC.

This clonotype was recorded at least ten times. CDR3 in amino acids: CSASGGTGNYGYTF. CDR3 bases: TGCAGTGCTTCGGGGGGTACCGGTAACTATGGCTACACCTTC. The chain recombines TRBV20-1 with TRBJ1-2; perhaps TRBD1 as D (5 bases). Germline V gene data show CDR1 as DFQATT and CDR2 as SNEGSKA (reference sequence). The V end lost 5 bases, the J end lost 1 base, and 14 bases lay between the germline ends. The CDR3 sequence is 14 residues long.

In this sample, this clonotype turned up many times. The chain links TRBV19 to TRBJ1-4; D remains ambiguous. Germline CDR1 is LNHDA and CDR2 is SQIVND (reference sequence). The CDR3 is 15 residues long. The V and J ends lost 3 bases and 8 bases respectively, with 16 bases between them. Here the CDR3 reads CASSMVVRLAEKLFF. In nucleotides, the CDR3 is TGTGCCAGTAGTATGGTCGTCAGGCTCGCGGAAAAACTGTTTTTT.

This clonotype was seen ten or more times. The chain carries TRBV12-3 or TRBV12-4 and TRBJ2-7; a weak D match, TRBD2 (5 bases). CDR3 length equals 13 residues. The V and J ends lost 4 bases and 3 bases respectively, with 10 bases between them. CDR3 nucleotides: TGTGCCAGCAGTTCCGGGGTGATCTACGAGCAGTACTTC. Protein product: CASSSGVIYEQYF.

There are many counts of this clonotype. The J gene is TRBJ1-2, the V gene TRBV7-2; a possible D gene is TRBD1 (5 bases). Germline V gives CDR1 SGHTA, CDR2 FQGNSA. This CDR3 has 14 residues. Trimming removed 4 bases at V and 8 bases at J, with 17 bases between. Here the CDR3 DNA reads TGTGCCAGCAGCTCACCGGGACCCTCGGGAGGCTACACCTTC. It is translated as CASSSPGPSGGYTF.

This clonotype was seen many times. The V call is TRBV2, the J call TRBJ2-5, with unresolved D. The CDR3 is 12 amino acids. Germline CDR1 is SNHLY and CDR2 is FYNNEI. V was clipped by 2 bases and J by 4 bases, with 5 bases between them. The CDR3: CASSEQRETQYF. DNA for the CDR3: TGTGCCAGCAGTGAACAGCGAGAGACCCAGTACTTC.

This clonotype was counted many times. V usage is TRBV20-1 and J usage is TRBJ2-1; D gene unclear. The CDR3 is made up of 10 amino acids. Trimming took off 5 bases at V and 4 bases at J, with 3 bases between the two ends. Germline loops: CDR1 DFQATT, CDR2 SNEGSKA (reference sequence). The DNA of the CDR3 is TGCAGTGCTGAGTACAATGAGCAGTTCTTC. Protein: CSAEYNEQFF.

A remark on this clonotype: This may come from a read error, since a much larger clone is one base off. This CDR3 fails to terminate in the conserved phenylalanine or tryptophan, so it likely reflects a read error. The chain recombines TRBV10-3 with TRBJ1-2; 7 bases fit TRBD1. Trimming cost V 3 bases and J 3 bases; bases outside gene matches: 4. Germline V CDR1 and CDR2: ENHRY, SYGVKD. CDR3 size: 14 residues. In DNA form, the CDR3 reads TGTGCCATCAGTGAAAGGGACAGAGACTATGGCTACACCCTC. It is translated as CAISERDRDYGYTL.

Many counts were recorded for this clonotype. The V and J genes are TRBV5-6 and TRBJ1-3; D unclear. V dropped 4 bases and J dropped 1 base, with 9 bases sitting between them. The CDR3 runs to 14 residues. Germline values: CDR1 SGHDT, CDR2 YYEEEE. The CDR3 loop reads CASSRGSSGNTIYF. DNA of the CDR3: TGTGCCAGCAGCCGGGGTAGTTCTGGAAACACCATATATTTT.

This clonotype was counted a few times. V gene TRBV9 combines with J gene TRBJ2-3; the D gene is possibly TRBD2 (6 bases). Germline V gene lookup returns CDR1 SGDLS and CDR2 YYNGEE. The CDR3 contains 17 residues. With 0 bases removed from V and 0 bases from J, the gap between germline ends came to 14 bases. The CDR3 here is CASSVGVSGTSTDTQYF. For the CDR3, the DNA is TGTGCCAGCAGCGTAGGTGTTAGCGGTACTAGCACAGATACGCAGTATTTT.

There are many counts of this clonotype. The chain joins TRBV6-2 or TRBV6-3 to TRBJ1-2, with D possibly matching TRBD1 (6 bases). V was cut by 2 bases and J by 7 bases, with 8 bases left in between. The CDR3 covers 12 residues. The germline V gene has CDR1 MNHEY and CDR2 SVGEGT. The CDR3 DNA follows: TGTGCCAGCAGTTACCACAGGGTTGGCTACACCTTC. This sequence encodes CASSYHRVGYTF.

There are many counts of this clonotype. CDR3 sequence (DNA): TGCAGTGCGACGACGGATGGAAACACCATATATTTT. Its translation: CSATTDGNTIYF. V usage is TRBV20-1 and J usage is TRBJ1-3; D is undetermined. The CDR3 has 12 residues. Trimming removed 6 bases from V and 3 bases from J, with 9 bases in between. The V gene's germline CDR1 is DFQATT and CDR2 SNEGSKA (reference sequence).

This clonotype was observed many times. The V gene is TRBV7-6, the J gene TRBJ2-5; D is unclear. CDR3 length equals 13 residues. Germline CDR1 is SGHVS and CDR2 is FNYEAQ. V was trimmed by 7 bases and J by 5 bases, leaving 14 bases between them. The CDR3 bases are TGTGCCAGCAATAGCCTTGGTGTGGAGACCCAGTACTTC. It specifies CASNSLGVETQYF. The whole variable domain, remainder taken from reference TRBV7-6 and TRBJ2-5, is GAGVSQSPRYKVTKRGQDVALRCDPISGHVSLYWYRQALGQGPEFLTYFNYEAQQDKSGLPNDRFSAERPEGSISTLTIQRTEQRDSAMYRCASNSLGVETQYFGPGTRLLVL.

The sample holds a few counts of this clonotype. This chain uses TRBV11-2 with TRBJ1-1; D call uncertain. V lost 4 bases and J 4 bases, leaving 10 bases between the germline ends. The V gene's germline CDR1 is SGHAT and CDR2 FQNNGV. This CDR3 comprises 13 residues. The CDR3 region is CASSSGVSTEAFF. The DNA for the CDR3 is TGTGCCAGCAGCTCCGGGGTTTCCACTGAAGCTTTCTTT.

Ten or more counts support this clonotype. The chain has TRBV5-1 and TRBJ1-4, with 10 bases aligning to TRBD1. This CDR3 has 14 amino acids. Germline CDR1 reads SGHRS; CDR2 reads YFSETQ. J gave up 7 bases and V 4 bases, and 4 bases lay outside the gene matches. The CDR3, as DNA: TGCGCCAGCAGCCTGGGGACAGGGGCTGAAAAACTGTTTTTT. This sequence encodes CASSLGTGAEKLFF.

This clonotype was seen a few times. The chain employs TRBV6-2 or TRBV6-3 and TRBJ2-3; 11 bases align to TRBD2. Germline V lookup: CDR1 MNHEY, CDR2 SVGEGT. Trimming removed 6 bases from V and 6 bases from J; junction bases left unmatched: 26. The CDR3 is 21 amino acids. CDR3 DNA sequence: TGTGCCAGCAGACGCGGCGGACTAGCGGGCTTTTTCGGATTTCGTCACGATACGCAGTATTTT. Translating it yields CASRRGGLAGFFGFRHDTQYF.

Many counts were recorded for this clonotype. This rearrangement joins TRBV7-2 to TRBJ2-1; D is unresolved. V was shortened by 2 bases and J by 10 bases, with 3 bases between the two germline ends. This CDR3 contains 10 residues. Germline CDR1 is SGHTA and CDR2 is FQGNSA. CDR3 loop: CASSLREQFF. CDR3 bases: TGTGCCAGCAGCTTAAGAGAGCAGTTCTTC.

This clonotype was observed at least ten times. The CDR3 loop reads CASSGDRGLGEKLFF. The CDR3 nucleotides are TGTGCCAGCAGTGGAGACAGGGGGCTCGGTGAAAAACTGTTTTTT. The V gene is TRBV25-1, the J gene TRBJ1-4; 10 nucleotides align to TRBD1. With 4 bases clipped from V and 7 bases from J, the junction kept 6 bases outside the gene matches. Per the germline V gene, CDR1 is MGHDK and CDR2 is SYGVNS. The CDR3 is 15 residues long.

A few counts support this clonotype. V gene TRBV30 combines with J gene TRBJ2-7, with 7 bases fitting TRBD1. The length of the CDR3 is 12 residues. CDR1 GTSNPN and CDR2 SVGIG come from the germline V gene (reference sequence). With 7 bases clipped from V and 1 base from J, the junction kept 4 bases outside the gene matches. CDR3 coding DNA: TGTGCCTTTGGACAGGTATCCTACGAGCAGTACTTC. Translated, it gives CAFGQVSYEQYF.

This clonotype was detected many times. The V call is TRBV12-3 or TRBV12-4, the J call TRBJ1-3; TRBD1 agrees at 8 bases. The CDR3 contains 16 residues. Unmatched junction bases numbered 7, after V lost 6 bases and J lost 0 bases. CDR3 DNA sequence: TGTGCCAGCAGGACGGGACAGGCCAGCTCTGGAAACACCATATATTTT. This codes for CASRTGQASSGNTIYF.

This clonotype was detected ten times or more. This chain connects TRBV24-1 to TRBJ2-3; tentative D call: TRBD2 (6 bases). CDR1 is KGHDR and CDR2 is SFDVKD in the germline V gene. This CDR3 contains 18 residues. V was shortened by 3 bases and J by 2 bases, with 20 bases between the two germline ends. CDR3 protein: CATSDTYRDSKTTDTQYF. CDR3 coding DNA: TGTGCCACCAGTGATACTTACCGGGACTCTAAAACCACAGATACGCAGTATTTT.